This TCR beta chain emerged from a study of blood T cell repertoires in COVID-19. Study background: COVID-19 samples collected from the United States, Italy and Spain covered acute and convalescent phases. PBMCs, B-cell-depleted T cells, or T cells provided the cDNA or gDNA that made up the material.

In the original workflow: Reference gene primer amplification in the assay estimated nucleated cell counts. Clones were sequenced by immunoSEQ multiplex PCR, and TCRdb holds only the in-frame ones, with some missing. V, J and clone size were drawn from that table, and D and trimming were deduced from the DNA. The profile shows about 64,000 clones, 80% to 90% of them singletons. This CDR3 comprises 15 residues. Looked up from germline, CDR1 is MNHEY and CDR2 is SVGAGI. V trimming: 6 bases; J trimming: 6 bases; junction bases outside the gene matches: 9. The TCR was taken from a man in his fifties with active COVID-19. The sample was peripheral blood. This sequence joins TRBV6-5 and TRBJ2-1, with 9 bases aligning to TRBD2. The CDR3 bases are TGTGCCAGCAGGCCCCTTAGCGGGGGCCTCAATGAGCAGTTCTTC. This sequence encodes CASRPLSGGLNEQFF.